Below are 10 T cell receptor beta chains sequenced from a single sample in a study of blood T cell repertoires in COVID-19. The repertoire was sequenced with immunoSEQ multiplex PCR; TCRdb's copy has only in-frame clones and lacks some. This sample yields under 110,000 clones, of which 85% to 95% are seen a single time; 5% to 6% belongs to the top ten. The sample consisted of peripheral blood. The origin of the receptors is a man aged 50-60 years with active COVID-19.

The chain has TRBV5-1 and TRBJ1-6, with TRBD1 as a possible D gene (5 bases). The ends were cut back, 4 bases at V and 0 bases at J, with 11 bases in the middle. This CDR3 region has 16 residues. In germline, CDR1 is SGHRS, CDR2 YFSETQ. The CDR3 sequence: CASSPRQSSYNSPLHF. CDR3 bases: TGCGCCAGCAGCCCACGACAGAGCTCCTATAATTCACCCCTCCACTTT.

This sequence joins TRBV19 and TRBJ1-5, with D uncertain. The length of the CDR3 is 13 residues. Germline CDR1 reads LNHDA; CDR2 reads SQIVND (reference sequence). The V and J ends lost 2 bases and 4 bases respectively, with 6 bases between them. The DNA of the CDR3 is TGTGCCAGTAGTATACGGGAAAATCAGCCCCAGCATTTT. As protein: CASSIRENQPQHF.

The rearrangement links TRBV4-1 to TRBJ2-1; 14 nucleotides align to TRBD2. CDR3 length: 15 residues. Trimming cost V 3 bases and J 9 bases; bases outside gene matches: 4. The germline V gene encodes CDR1 MGHRA and CDR2 YSYEKL. The CDR3 coding sequence is TGCGCCAGCAGCCACCCCGGACTAGCGGGAGGTGAGCAGTTCTTC. This translates into CASSHPGLAGGEQFF.

The DNA of the CDR3 is TGTGCCAGTAGTATATTGGCCGGGAGAGCCGCCGAGCAGTACTTC. Its protein product is CASSILAGRAAEQYF. The chain links TRBV19 to TRBJ2-7; D is possibly TRBD2 (6 bases). The V gene's germline CDR1 is LNHDA and CDR2 SQIVND (reference sequence). V was clipped by 2 bases and J by 6 bases, with 17 bases between them. CDR3 size: 15 residues.

The rearrangement links TRBV28 to TRBJ1-5; TRBD1 is a possible D gene (6 bases). V was trimmed by 6 bases and J by 6 bases, leaving 18 bases between them. Germline V gives CDR1 MDHEN, CDR2 SYDVKM. The CDR3 covers 15 residues. CDR3 DNA: TGTGCCAGCAGACCCCAAACAGGGACGGGTCAGCCCCAGCATTTT. This translates into CASRPQTGTGQPQHF.

This chain uses TRBV18 with TRBJ2-3; TRBD1 matches at 7 bases. The CDR3 has 14 amino acids. Germline V gene sequence: CDR1 KGHSH, CDR2 LQKENI. J was trimmed by 6 bases and V by 2 bases; bases with no gene match: 5. DNA for the CDR3: TGTGCCAGCTCACCAGAGACAGGGACGGATACGCAGTATTTT. The encoded protein is CASSPETGTDTQYF.

This chain uses TRBV19 with TRBJ1-2, with 8 bases matching TRBD1. The germline V gene encodes CDR1 LNHDA and CDR2 SQIVND (reference sequence). CDR3 size: 15 residues. V trimming: 3 bases; J trimming: 4 bases; junction bases outside the gene matches: 7. The CDR3 region is CASSIPGGAIYGYTF. Written as DNA, the CDR3 is TGTGCCAGTAGTATCCCAGGGGGCGCGATCTATGGCTACACCTTC.

This sequence joins TRBV3-1 (or the pseudogene TRBV3-2) and TRBJ1-1; D is ambiguous. The CDR3 is 12 amino acids. CDR1 is LGHDT, CDR2 YNNKEL, per germline (reference sequence). V lost 1 base and J 2 bases, leaving 2 bases between the germline ends. CDR3 protein: CASSQVNTEAFF. As DNA, the CDR3 is TGTGCCAGCAGCCAAGTAAACACTGAAGCTTTCTTT.

This chain uses TRBV11-2 with TRBJ2-1, with a possible D match to TRBD1 (6 bases). V shed 2 bases and J shed 2 bases, with 13 bases lying between them. The germline CDR1 and CDR2 sequences are SGHAT and FQNNGV. This CDR3 region has 16 residues. The CDR3 nucleotides are TGTGCCAGCAGCTTATCAACAGGGCAACCCTACAATGAGCAGTTCTTC. It encodes CASSLSTGQPYNEQFF.

Only a few counts were recorded for this clone. This chain joins TRBV9 and TRBJ1-5; D is possibly TRBD1 (5 bases). There are 14 residues in the CDR3. Trimming cost V 3 bases and J 7 bases, with 14 bases left between them. Germline V CDR1 and CDR2: SGDLS, YYNGEE. CDR3 loop: CASSAGGQGQPQHF. In DNA, the CDR3 is TGTGCCAGCAGCGCCGGGGGTCAGGGCCAGCCCCAGCATTTT.